The rows below give T cell receptor beta chains drawn from one sample of a study of siplizumab effects on memory and regulatory T cells. The table came from immunoSEQ multiplex PCR; TCRdb's copy has only in-frame clones and leaves some out. The sample has approximately 120,000 clones; 90% to 95% are singletons. Sequencing was performed on non-Treg CD4+ T cells sorted from blood. These receptor sequences come from a human donor in good health. Each CDR3 is given with its conserved first and last residue. D genes are given only for firm matches. Clone size is not always given. Where it is, it says once, few, many or a class for expanded clones.

CASSLERTRTDTQYF	TGTGCCAGCAGCTTGGAGCGGACCCGCACAGATACGCAGTATTTT	.	TRBV5-4	15	.	TRBJ2-3
CASSPPTGENSPLHF	TGTGCCAGCAGTCCCCCGACAGGGGAAAATTCACCCCTCCACTTT	.	TRBV6-6	15	TRBD1	TRBJ1-6
CASSCLQLGRSEDQPQHF	TGTGCCAGCAGCTGCCTACAATTGGGTAGGAGCGAGGATCAGCCCCAGCATTTT	.	TRBV7-7	18	.	TRBJ1-5
CASSVGGQDYEQYF	TGTGCCAGCAGCGTAGGGGGACAAGACTACGAGCAGTACTTC	.	TRBV9	14	.	TRBJ2-7
CASTPTGGRNNEQFF	TGCGCCAGCACCCCTACAGGGGGCAGGAACAATGAGCAGTTCTTC	.	TRBV5-1	15	TRBD1	TRBJ2-1
CASSFLAGGREQFF	TGTGCCAGCAGCTTCCTAGCGGGGGGGCGTGAGCAGTTCTTC	.	TRBV11-3	14	TRBD2	TRBJ2-1
CASSFSYEQFF	TGCGCCAGCAGCTTTTCTTATGAGCAGTTCTTC	.	TRBV5-1	11	.	TRBJ2-1
CASSRGEQFF	TGTGCCAGCAGTCGGGGTGAGCAGTTCTTC	.	TRBV7-8	10	.	TRBJ2-1
CATSREGGQGPQETQYF	TGTGCCACCAGCAGAGAAGGGGGACAGGGGCCCCAAGAGACCCAGTACTTC	.	TRBV15	17	TRBD1	TRBJ2-5
CASSLTSASGEETQYF	TGTGCCAGCAGCTTAACTTCCGCTAGCGGGGAAGAGACCCAGTACTTC	once	TRBV7-3	16	TRBD2	TRBJ2-5
CASSSWGTELSGANVLTF	TGTGCCAGCAGCTCGTGGGGGACGGAACTCTCTGGGGCCAACGTCCTGACTTTC	.	TRBV5-8	18	.	TRBJ2-6
CASGLVPSGGSSDTQYF	TGTGCTAGTGGTTTGGTACCTAGCGGGGGGTCCTCAGATACGCAGTATTTT	.	TRBV12-5	17	TRBD2	TRBJ2-3
CASGLTGANVLTF	TGCGCCAGCGGACTTACTGGGGCCAACGTCCTGACTTTC	.	TRBV5-1	13	.	TRBJ2-6
CASRAGGSQPQHF	TGTGCCAGCAGGGCAGGGGGTAGTCAGCCCCAGCATTTT	.	TRBV6-1	13	TRBD1	TRBJ1-5
CASRSSGGNSYNSPLHF	TGTGCCAGCAGATCCTCAGGGGGGAACTCCTATAATTCACCCCTCCACTTT	once	TRBV27	17	TRBD1	TRBJ1-6
CASSFPGNYGYTF	TGTGCCAGCAGCTTCCCAGGAAACTATGGCTACACCTTC	.	TRBV5-6	13	.	TRBJ1-2
CASSLDRGSYSNQPQHF	TGTGCCAGCAGCTTAGACAGGGGGTCGTATAGCAATCAGCCCCAGCATTTT	.	TRBV7-9	17	TRBD1	TRBJ1-5
CASSKGQSNTGELFF	TGCGCCAGCAGTAAGGGACAGAGTAACACCGGGGAGCTGTTTTTT	.	TRBV5-1	15	TRBD1	TRBJ2-2
CASSLGTGGEKLFF	TGTGCCAGCAGCTTAGGGACAGGGGGTGAAAAACTGTTTTTT	.	TRBV5-4	14	TRBD1	TRBJ1-4
CAVGGVGTDTQYF	TGTGCCGTCGGGGGTGTGGGTACAGATACGCAGTATTTT	.	TRBV25-1	13	.	TRBJ2-3
CASSTTSSAKNIQYF	TGTGCCAGCAGCACGACTAGCTCAGCCAAAAACATTCAGTACTTC	once	TRBV6-6	15	TRBD2	TRBJ2-4
CASSWNLGNEQFF	TGTGCCAGCAGTTGGAATTTGGGCAATGAGCAGTTCTTC	.	TRBV7-3	13	.	TRBJ2-1
CASSLGQGLGSYEQYF	TGTGCCAGCAGTTTGGGACAGGGTTTAGGCTCCTACGAGCAGTACTTC	.	TRBV27	16	TRBD1	TRBJ2-7
CASSGLRAPSYNEQFF	TGTGCCAGCAGTGGCCTCAGGGCCCCCTCCTACAATGAGCAGTTCTTC	.	TRBV27	16	.	TRBJ2-1
CASSVGTGISEAFF	TGTGCCAGCAGCGTCGGGACAGGGATCTCGGAAGCTTTCTTT	.	TRBV7-9	14	TRBD1	TRBJ1-1
CASSSRPPLSTDTQYF	TGTGCCAGCAGCTCTCGACCGCCACTCAGCACAGATACGCAGTATTTT	.	TRBV11-1	16	.	TRBJ2-3
CASSLGGLAVTGELFF	TGCGCCAGCAGCTTGGGTGGACTAGCGGTCACCGGGGAGCTGTTTTTT	.	TRBV5-1	16	TRBD2	TRBJ2-2
CASSFSGTGGTEAFF	TGTGCCAGCAGCTTCTCCGGGACAGGGGGCACTGAAGCTTTCTTT	.	TRBV7-9	15	TRBD1	TRBJ1-1
CASSAGRVLQETQYF	TGTGCCAGCAGTGCGGGACGAGTGCTACAAGAGACCCAGTACTTC	.	TRBV2	15	.	TRBJ2-5
CASSQDREGTDTQYF	TGCGCCAGCAGCCAAGATAGAGAAGGCACAGATACGCAGTATTTT	.	TRBV4-3	15	.	TRBJ2-3
CASSWPGPLGDEKLFF	TGTGCCAGCAGTTGGCCCGGACCCCTCGGGGATGAAAAACTGTTTTTT	.	TRBV6-5	16	.	TRBJ1-4
CAFKMRFSGDYEQYF	TGTGCCTTCAAGATGCGTTTTAGTGGGGACTACGAGCAGTACTTC	.	TRBV30	15	.	TRBJ2-7
CASSESGRNIPNLFF	TGTGCCAGCAGCGAATCCGGGAGAAATATACCTAATCTGTTCTTC	.	TRBV7-2	15	.	TRBJ2-1
CASSPRTSQETQYF	TGCGCCAGCAGTCCCCGGACTAGCCAAGAGACCCAGTACTTC	once	TRBV10-1	14	TRBD2	TRBJ2-5
CASSPSGAANNSPLHF	TGCGCCAGCAGCCCCTCGGGGGCAGCAAATAATTCACCCCTCCACTTT	.	TRBV4-1	16	.	TRBJ1-6
CASSRGGDPYNEQFF	TGTGCCAGCAGCCGGGGGGGCGACCCCTACAATGAGCAGTTCTTC	.	TRBV28	15	TRBD2	TRBJ2-1
CASSPGSWGKNIQYF	TGTGCCAGCAGCCCCGGTTCCTGGGGCAAAAACATTCAGTACTTC	.	TRBV7-2	15	.	TRBJ2-4
CAISAGTGKYGYTF	TGTGCCATCAGTGCCGGGACAGGGAAATATGGCTACACCTTC	once	TRBV10-3	14	TRBD1	TRBJ1-2
CASSKALFGGNTEAFF	TGTGCCAGCAGCAAAGCCCTTTTTGGGGGGAACACTGAAGCTTTCTTT	.	TRBV7-9	16	.	TRBJ1-1
CASSPNGETQYF	TGTGCCAGCAGCCCGAATGGGGAGACCCAGTACTTC	.	TRBV7-2	12	.	TRBJ2-5
CASSDWDSSYNEQFF	TGTGCCAGCAGTGATTGGGACAGCTCCTACAATGAGCAGTTCTTC	.	TRBV2	15	TRBD1	TRBJ2-1
CAWRGPGNEKLFF	TGTGCCTGGAGAGGTCCGGGAAATGAAAAACTGTTTTTT	.	TRBV30	13	.	TRBJ1-4
CASSPQANTEAFF	TGTGCCAGCAGCCCCCAGGCGAACACTGAAGCTTTCTTT	once	TRBV11-2	13	.	TRBJ1-1
CASSLVPGGYGYTF	TGTGCCAGCAGCTTAGTGCCTGGGGGATATGGCTACACCTTC	.	TRBV7-2	14	.	TRBJ1-2
CASSQGRPTGTYGYTF	TGTGCCAGCAGTCAAGGACGGCCCACGGGTACCTATGGCTACACCTTC	.	TRBV6-1	16	.	TRBJ1-2
CAWGAGDLSGYTF	TGTGCCTGGGGGGCAGGGGATCTATCAGGCTACACCTTC	.	TRBV30	13	.	TRBJ1-2
CASSWTAGGRTDTQYF	TGTGCCAGCAGCTGGACAGCGGGGGGCCGCACAGATACGCAGTATTTT	.	TRBV7-2	16	TRBD2	TRBJ2-3